Listed here are 32 T cell receptor beta chains from one sample, sequenced in a study of cytomegalovirus exposure and HLA in healthy donors. The assay was immunoSEQ multiplex PCR, and TCRdb's table has in-frame clones only and misses some. Altogether about 120,000 clones are present, under 90% being singletons, with the ten largest covering around 1.9%. The sample was PBMCs. Source of these receptors: a woman aged 25 to 39 in good health and CMV-seronegative.

The J gene is TRBJ1-6, the V gene TRBV7-8; the match to TRBD1 covers 7 bases. The CDR3 extends over 18 amino acids. V lost 0 bases and J lost 0; bases outside the gene matches: 5. CDR1 is SGHVS, CDR2 FQNEAQ, per germline. CDR3: CASSLARQGSSYNSPLHF. In nucleotides, the CDR3 is TGTGCCAGCAGCTTAGCCCGACAGGGAAGCTCCTATAATTCACCCCTCCACTTT.

This sequence joins TRBV14 and TRBJ1-2; D is ambiguous. Germline V gene sequence: CDR1 SGHDN, CDR2 FVKESK. With 2 bases removed from V and 5 bases from J, the gap between germline ends came to 6 bases. This CDR3 contains 12 residues. In DNA form, the CDR3 reads TGTGCCAGCAGCCAAACAGTTTATGGCTACACCTTC. Protein: CASSQTVYGYTF.

This clone was seen only once. This chain joins TRBV16 and TRBJ2-7; 7 bases agree with TRBD2. Trimming removed 5 bases from V and 2 bases from J; junction bases left unmatched: 15. The length of the CDR3 is 17 residues. Per germline, CDR1 KGHSY and CDR2 FQNENV. The DNA of the CDR3 is TGTGCCAGCAGCAGCCCGGAGGGGAGGGGTGCTGCCTACGAGCAGTACTTC. This encodes CASSSPEGRGAAYEQYF.

The J gene is TRBJ2-5, the V gene TRBV7-2; TRBD2 is a possible D gene (5 bases). Per germline, CDR1 SGHTA and CDR2 FQGNSA. The V and J ends lost 5 bases and 5 bases respectively, with 21 bases between them. This CDR3 has 16 residues. The CDR3 sequence is CASSPRDITGKETQYF. The CDR3 DNA reads TGTGCCAGCAGCCCCCGAGATATAACGGGGAAGGAGACCCAGTACTTC.

V usage is TRBV7-9 and J usage is TRBJ2-1, with TRBD2 matching 12 bases. The V and J ends lost 5 bases and 9 bases, in that order; junction bases with no gene match: 5. Germline CDR1 is SEHNR and CDR2 is FQNEAQ (reference sequence). This CDR3 contains 14 residues. CDR3 DNA sequence: TGTGCCAGCAGCAATCCGGGACTAGCGGGTGAGCAGTTCTTC. It translates to CASSNPGLAGEQFF.

J is TRBJ2-4 and V is TRBV18; TRBD1 aligns across 11 bases. This CDR3 is built from 14 residues. V was clipped by 0 bases and J by 9 bases; unmatched bases: 1. The germline gives CDR1 KGHSH, CDR2 LQKENI. The CDR3 bases are TGTGCCAGCTCACCACCGGGACAGGGGGGCATTCAGTACTTC. Residues: CASSPPGQGGIQYF.

The chain carries TRBV18 and TRBJ2-1, with 8 bases fitting TRBD1. The trim removed 4 bases at V and 10 bases at J, leaving 12 bases unmatched. Germline V gene sequence: CDR1 KGHSH, CDR2 LQKENI. This CDR3 has 15 amino acids. The CDR3 DNA is TGTGCCAGCTCACTAACTGGGACAGGAACTATGGAGCAGTTCTTC. Protein sequence: CASSLTGTGTMEQFF.

This rearrangement joins TRBV5-4 to TRBJ1-2, with D perhaps matching TRBD1 (6 bases). The germline V gene encodes CDR1 SGHNT and CDR2 YYREEE (reference sequence). The CDR3 totals 14 residues. Trimming cost V 1 base and J 2 bases, with 9 bases left between them. The DNA for the CDR3 is TGTGCCAGCAGCTTGCGGGACAACAACTATGGCTACACCTTC. This sequence encodes CASSLRDNNYGYTF.

The chain recombines TRBV9 with TRBJ2-1; possible D gene TRBD2, 5 bases. The CDR3 runs 14 residues. V lost 6 bases to trimming and J lost 10 bases, with 20 bases between them. The germline CDR1 and CDR2 sequences are SGDLS and YYNGEE. CDR3 nucleotide sequence: TGTGCCAGCACCTTTGGGCCCTGGTCGGGGGAGCAGTTCTTC. As protein: CASTFGPWSGEQFF.

This chain links TRBV5-1 with TRBJ1-1; no clear D. Trimming stripped 2 bases from V and 7 bases from J, with 15 bases between. CDR3 size: 14 residues. The V gene's germline CDR1 is SGHRS and CDR2 YFSETQ. The CDR3 reads CASSFGGLEGEAFF. CDR3 coding DNA: TGCGCCAGCAGCTTTGGAGGGCTGGAGGGTGAAGCTTTCTTT.

V usage is TRBV12-5 and J usage is TRBJ2-7, with D hard to call. Deletions cut 5 bases from V and 7 bases from J, with 21 bases between. CDR1 is LGHNT and CDR2 is FRNRAP in the germline V gene. The CDR3 has 15 residues. The CDR3 spells CASGRTGLPHWEQYF. In DNA form, the CDR3 reads TGTGCTAGTGGTAGAACCGGTCTACCCCATTGGGAGCAGTACTTC. The full variable domain, in which reference TRBV12-5 and TRBJ2-7 provide the parts outside the CDR3, is DARVTQTPRHKVTEMGQEVTMRCQPILGHNTVFWYRQTMMQGLELLAYFRNRAPLDDSGMPKDRFSAEMPDATLATLKIQPSEPRDSAVYFCASGRTGLPHWEQYFGPGTRLTVT.

This clone was observed a few times. The V gene is TRBV4-1, the J gene TRBJ2-4; 8 positions agree with TRBD2. V was clipped by 4 bases and J by 0 bases; unmatched bases: 11. Looked up from germline, CDR1 is MGHRA and CDR2 is YSYEKL. CDR3 length: 18 residues. DNA for the CDR3: TGCGCCAGCAGCCCTCCGGGGGGGCTTCAAGTAGCCAAAAACATTCAGTACTTC. Translated, it gives CASSPPGGLQVAKNIQYF.

The chain carries TRBV30 and TRBJ2-1; 12 bases fit TRBD2. There are 14 residues in the CDR3. Germline CDR1 is GTSNPN and CDR2 is SVGIG (reference sequence). V lost 6 bases, J lost 6 bases, and 6 bases stayed unmatched. The CDR3, as DNA: TGTGCCTGCCCAAGGACTAGCGGGGCCAATGAGCAGTTCTTC. It specifies CACPRTSGANEQFF.

The chain joins TRBV4-3 to TRBJ2-7; maybe TRBD1 (6 bases). V gave up 3 bases and J gave up 5 bases, with 11 bases separating them. This CDR3 is built from 13 residues. The germline CDR1 and CDR2 sequences are LGHNA and YSLEER. Written as DNA, the CDR3 is TGCGCCAGCAGCCAGGTTACAGGGCACGAGCAGTACTTC. It translates to CASSQVTGHEQYF.

This clone was counted only a few times. The chain combines TRBV19 with TRBJ1-5; 7 nucleotides align to TRBD1. V shed 5 bases, J shed 7 bases, and the junction held 8 bases outside the gene matches. The CDR3 loop spans 14 amino acids. The germline gives CDR1 LNHDA, CDR2 SQIVND (reference sequence). This chain's CDR3 is CASSAHRGGQPQHF. As DNA, the CDR3 is TGTGCCAGTAGTGCCCACAGGGGAGGCCAGCCCCAGCATTTT.

In its sample, this clone was seen once. The V call is TRBV6-1, the J call TRBJ2-7, with D unclear. Trimming left V 8 bases short and J 6 bases short, with 11 bases between. CDR1 is MNHNS, CDR2 SASEGT, per germline. The CDR3 has 11 residues. In DNA form, the CDR3 reads TGTGCCAGCCTGCGTCTCGCCGAGCAGTACTTC. This codes for CASLRLAEQYF.

This clone has only a few counts. This chain joins TRBV7-2 and TRBJ1-5, with D unclear. V gave up 4 bases and J gave up 2 bases, with 9 bases separating them. This CDR3 is built from 14 residues. Germline CDR1 and CDR2: SGHTA and FQGNSA. CDR3: CASSSQVGNQPQHF. In DNA, the CDR3 is TGTGCCAGCAGCTCCCAGGTGGGCAATCAGCCCCAGCATTTT.

The chain joins TRBV5-1 to TRBJ2-7; TRBD1 agrees at 7 bases. CDR3 length equals 14 residues. V lost 1 base to trimming and J lost 2 bases; unmatched junction nucleotides: 3. Germline CDR1 is SGHRS and CDR2 is YFSETQ. CDR3 in DNA: TGCGCCAGCAGCTTGACCGGGACAGCCTACGAGCAGTACTTC. Amino acids: CASSLTGTAYEQYF.

This clone showed up just a few times. Here the CDR3 reads CASRRQGDSNQPQHF. The CDR3, as DNA: TGTGCCAGCAGGCGACAGGGAGATAGCAATCAGCCCCAGCATTTT. This chain uses TRBV6-6 with TRBJ1-5, with 7 bases fitting TRBD1. This CDR3 is built from 15 residues. CDR1 is MNHNY and CDR2 is SVGAGI in the germline V gene (reference sequence). V lost 6 bases to trimming and J lost 0 bases; unmatched junction nucleotides: 5.

This clone has just a few counts. This chain links TRBV5-1 with TRBJ1-2; 7 bases are a match to TRBD1. Losses at the gene ends were 0 bases for V and 5 bases for J; bases not matched to a gene: 1. Germline V gene sequence: CDR1 SGHRS, CDR2 YFSETQ. The CDR3 is made up of 13 amino acids. CDR3 in amino acids: CASSLEGQYGYTF. In DNA form, the CDR3 reads TGCGCCAGCAGCTTGGAGGGACAGTATGGCTACACCTTC.

The chain employs TRBV11-2 and TRBJ2-2; 11 bases fit TRBD2. With V trimmed by 4 bases and J by 7 bases, 2 bases remained unmatched. The CDR3 length is 14 residues. Germline V gene sequence: CDR1 SGHAT, CDR2 FQNNGV. The CDR3 nucleotides read TGTGCCAGCAGCTCCGGGACTAGCGGCGGGGAGCTGTTTTTT. It translates to CASSSGTSGGELFF.

The genes are TRBV7-2 and TRBJ2-1; TRBD2 agrees at 9 bases. CDR3 length: 16 residues. Per germline, CDR1 SGHTA and CDR2 FQGNSA. The V and J ends lost 1 base and 6 bases, in that order; junction bases with no gene match: 7. The CDR3 sequence is CASSLVGRGGANEQFF. The CDR3 DNA reads TGTGCCAGCAGCTTAGTTGGGCGGGGGGGCGCCAATGAGCAGTTCTTC.

The gene calls are TRBV25-1 and TRBJ2-7; D remains unclear. The CDR3 totals 13 residues. Germline loops: CDR1 MGHDK, CDR2 SYGVNS. V was cut by 5 bases and J by 2 bases, with 10 bases left in between. The CDR3 nucleotides are TGTGCCAGCAGTTTGGCAGGAACCTACGAGCAGTACTTC. Its protein product is CASSLAGTYEQYF.

The J gene is TRBJ1-2, the V gene TRBV5-1; D perhaps matches TRBD1 (5 bases). This CDR3 has 14 amino acids. V lost 5 bases and J lost 0, with 11 bases in between. The V gene's germline CDR1 is SGHRS and CDR2 YFSETQ. The CDR3 DNA is TGCGCCAGCAGACAGGAACTTTCTAACTATGGCTACACCTTC. Its protein is CASRQELSNYGYTF.

The chain combines TRBV2 with TRBJ2-6; 7 bases are shared with TRBD1. CDR1 SNHLY and CDR2 FYNNEI come from the germline V gene. The CDR3 is 15 residues long. V lost 5 bases and J lost 4; bases outside the gene matches: 5. The CDR3 region has the DNA TGTGCCAGCAGTTTGACAGGGACGGGGGCCAACGTCCTGACTTTC. Amino acids: CASSLTGTGANVLTF.

This chain links TRBV18 with TRBJ2-1; D might be TRBD1 (7 bases). CDR1 and CDR2 (germline): KGHSH, LQKENI. The CDR3 extends over 17 amino acids. With 3 bases removed from V and 0 bases from J, the gap between germline ends came to 15 bases. The CDR3 nucleotides read TGTGCCAGCTCACCCCCGGCGGGACAGAGCTCCTACAATGAGCAGTTCTTC. Translated, it gives CASSPPAGQSSYNEQFF.

The chain carries TRBV10-3 and TRBJ2-4; 9 nucleotides line up with TRBD2. The CDR3 length is 20 residues. With V trimmed by 2 bases and J by 3 bases, 17 bases remained unmatched. Germline V lookup: CDR1 ENHRY, CDR2 SYGVKD. This CDR3 is CAISERRSSGAHEGKNIQYF. The CDR3 nucleotides read TGTGCCATCAGTGAGAGGCGGTCTAGCGGGGCCCATGAGGGCAAAAACATTCAGTACTTC.

The chain is built from TRBV27 and TRBJ1-1; D is undetermined. Per the germline V gene, CDR1 is MNHEY and CDR2 is SMNVEV (reference sequence). Trimming pared 6 bases from V and 5 bases from J, leaving 13 bases between. The CDR3 sequence is 13 residues long. The CDR3 spells CASSLTRVTEAFF. CDR3 nucleotides: TGTGCCAGCAGCCTCACCCGGGTGACTGAAGCTTTCTTT.

This chain joins TRBV6-5 and TRBJ1-6; D is possibly TRBD1 (6 bases). The CDR3 contains 15 residues. In germline, CDR1 is MNHEY, CDR2 SVGAGI. Trimming cost V 6 bases and J 7 bases, with 16 bases left between them. The CDR3 loop is CASRISGGGNSPLHF. CDR3 coding DNA: TGTGCCAGCAGGATTAGTGGGGGGGGCAATTCACCCCTCCACTTT.

The CDR3 is CASSSLAGGPQYF. The CDR3 coding sequence is TGTGCCAGCAGCTCTCTAGCGGGGGGGCCCCAGTACTTC. The chain is built from TRBV11-2 and TRBJ2-5; 12 bases align to TRBD2. Germline CDR1 SGHAT, CDR2 FQNNGV. The length of the CDR3 is 13 residues. J lost 9 bases, V lost 4 bases, and 3 bases had no gene match.

The chain links TRBV5-8 to TRBJ2-7; a possible D gene is TRBD2 (5 bases). Per germline, CDR1 SGHTS and CDR2 YDEGEE. The ends were cut back, 4 bases at V and 0 bases at J, with 8 bases in the middle. This CDR3 comprises 13 residues. The CDR3 nucleotides are TGTGCCAGCAGCCCGGGGAGCTCCTACGAGCAGTACTTC. Translating it yields CASSPGSSYEQYF.

The chain has TRBV11-3 and TRBJ2-3; a possible D gene is TRBD2 (7 bases). Germline CDR1 and CDR2: SGHNT and YENEEA. The CDR3 extends over 16 amino acids. Trimming shortened V by 4 bases and J by 0 bases, and 14 bases separated the two germline ends. The CDR3 reads CASSSLGGGSTDTQYF. The DNA of the CDR3 is TGTGCCAGCAGCTCCCTAGGGGGGGGGAGCACAGATACGCAGTATTTT.